This is a list of T cell receptor beta chains from one sample in a study of blood T cell repertoires in COVID-19. The assay was immunoSEQ multiplex PCR, and TCRdb's table has in-frame clones only and misses some. The table records about 60,000 clones, around 80% of them present only once. Source material: peripheral blood. These receptors were collected from a human donor in a cohort sampled during active COVID-19. Each CDR3 is given with its conserved first and last residue. Each record gives: D gene, J gene, V gene, clone size, CDR3 DNA, CDR3 protein. The D gene is left open where the match is weak. The size field is filled for only some rows; it gives once, few, many or a size class.

TRBD1 TRBJ1-1 TRBV19 - TGTGCCAGTAGTCCTTGGACAGGGGCCCCTGAAGCTTTCTTT CASSPWTGAPEAFF
- TRBJ2-6 TRBV24-1 - TGTGCCACGAGGAATAGCGTGGCTTCTCCTGGGGCCAACGTCCTGACTTTC CATRNSVASPGANVLTF
- TRBJ1-1 TRBV6-5 - TGTGCCAGCAGCCCGACAAAACTCAACACTGAAGCTTTCTTT CASSPTKLNTEAFF
- TRBJ1-2 TRBV25-1 - TGTGCCAGCAGTGGGATAGACAAAGCTAACTATGGCTACACCTTC CASSGIDKANYGYTF
- TRBJ2-1 TRBV19 - TGTGCCAGTAGTCTCGCGGGTAACAATGAGCAGTTCTTC CASSLAGNNEQFF
TRBD1 TRBJ2-7 TRBV18 few TGTGCCAGCTCACCTCAACCGACAGGGGGGACCTACGAGCAGTACTTC CASSPQPTGGTYEQYF
- TRBJ2-5 TRBV2 - TGTGCCAGCATGGAGCCTTCCCTGCGGAAAAACTTGCAAGAGACCCAGTACTTC CASMEPSLRKNLQETQYF
- TRBJ2-5 TRBV15 - TGTGCCACCAGCAGAGAGGACTTCCAAGAGACCCAGTACTTC CATSREDFQETQYF
- TRBJ1-3 TRBV4-3 - TGCGCCAGCAGCCAAGTTGCAGGTGGTAGAAACACCATATATTTT CASSQVAGGRNTIYF
- TRBJ1-3 TRBV30 - TGTGCCTGGAGTGTAGCCACCGCCAACACCATATATTTT CAWSVATANTIYF
- TRBJ2-5 TRBV5-5 - TGTGCCAGCAGCTGGTTTAGCGAGCAAGAGACCCAGTACTTC CASSWFSEQETQYF
- TRBJ1-1 TRBV5-1 - TGCGCCAGCAGCTCAAGGGCATCAGGGGTGAACACTGAAGCTTTCTTT CASSSRASGVNTEAFF